One sample yielded the 32 T cell receptor beta chains listed below, sequenced in a study of cytomegalovirus exposure and HLA in healthy donors. 60 Vbeta and 13 Jbeta primers were used in PCR. Using immunoSEQ multiplex PCR, the repertoire was profiled, and TCRdb retains in-frame clones only, with some absent. Seen here are 150,000 or so clones, about four fifths observed once, and the top ten hold nearly 8.5%. The sequenced sample consisted of PBMCs. The receptors originated from a male donor in good health and CMV-seropositive.

This chain connects TRBV19 to TRBJ1-2, with TRBD1 as a possible D gene (6 bases). The V end lost 6 bases, the J end lost 3 bases, and 11 bases lay between the germline ends. Germline CDR1 reads LNHDA; CDR2 reads SQIVND (reference sequence). The CDR3 sequence is 13 residues long. CDR3 in DNA: TGTGCCAGTAGGAGGACAGAGTACTATGGCTACACCTTC. Translating gives CASRRTEYYGYTF. The whole variable domain, remainder taken from reference TRBV19 and TRBJ1-2, is DGGITQSPKYLFRKEGQNVTLSCEQNLNHDAMYWYRQDPGQGLRLIYYSQIVNDFQKGDIAEGYSVSREKKESFPLTVTSAQKNPTAFYLCASRRTEYYGYTFGSGTRLTVV.

In DNA form, the CDR3 reads TGTGCCAGCAGTTCGGGGCGGGGCGCGGGCACTGAAGCTTTCTTT. Amino acid sequence: CASSSGRGAGTEAFF. The chain combines TRBV6-1 with TRBJ1-1; D possibly corresponds to TRBD1 (5 bases). In germline, CDR1 is MNHNS, CDR2 SASEGT. The CDR3 spans 15 residues. V was pared by 5 bases and J by 4 bases, with 17 bases between.

The J gene is TRBJ2-4, the V gene TRBV19, with D perhaps TRBD1 (6 bases). This CDR3 is built from 14 residues. Trimming took off 5 bases at V and 2 bases at J, with 10 bases between the two ends. Looked up from germline, CDR1 is LNHDA and CDR2 is SQIVND (reference sequence). CDR3: CASSLTGTKNIQYF. The DNA for the CDR3 is TGTGCCAGTAGTCTTACAGGGACCAAAAACATTCAGTACTTC.

The J gene is TRBJ1-1, the V gene TRBV9; 7 bases align to TRBD1. The length of the CDR3 is 15 residues. Germline V gene sequence: CDR1 SGDLS, CDR2 YYNGEE. The junction had 6 bases not matched to a gene; V was cut back by 3 bases and J by 1 base. The CDR3 region has the DNA TGTGCCAGCAGCGACTCCGGGACAGAGAACACTGAAGCTTTCTTT. Translating gives CASSDSGTENTEAFF.

The rearrangement uses TRBV6-5 and TRBJ2-7; D not certain. CDR3 length equals 13 residues. Trimming took off 6 bases at V and 0 bases at J, with 9 bases between the two ends. CDR1 is MNHEY and CDR2 is SVGAGI in the germline V gene. CDR3 sequence (DNA): TGTGCCAGCAGCGCTGCCAGCTCCTACGAGCAGTACTTC. Translation gives CASSAASSYEQYF.

This chain joins TRBV29-1 and TRBJ1-2; tentatively, D is TRBD1 (6 bases). CDR3 length: 13 amino acids. Germline lookup yields CDR1 SQVTM and CDR2 ANQGSEA. With 4 bases removed from V and 7 bases from J, the gap between germline ends came to 16 bases. CDR3 DNA sequence: TGCAGCGTTGTTTCAGCAGGGGTGATTGGCTACACCTTC. Its protein product is CSVVSAGVIGYTF.

There are a few counts of this clone. The chain combines TRBV2 with TRBJ2-2; maybe TRBD1 (5 bases). V lost 4 bases, J lost 6 bases, and 12 bases lay in between. CDR3 size: 14 residues. Germline values: CDR1 SNHLY, CDR2 FYNNEI. The CDR3 DNA is TGTGCCAGCAGTGGAACAGGAGACTCCGGGGAGCTGTTTTTT. Its protein product is CASSGTGDSGELFF.

The V and J genes are TRBV5-1 and TRBJ2-5, with 13 positions matching TRBD2. Germline trimming cut 0 bases from V and 4 bases from J; bases unmatched to any gene: 6. The CDR3 is 17 residues long. The germline V gene has CDR1 SGHRS and CDR2 YFSETQ. In nucleotides, the CDR3 is TGCGCCAGCAGCTTGGGGACTAGCGGGAGCCTCGGAGAGACCCAGTACTTC. The encoded protein is CASSLGTSGSLGETQYF.

The chain is built from TRBV5-4 and TRBJ2-5; TRBD1 is a possible D gene (6 bases). The V and J ends lost 2 bases and 5 bases respectively, with 13 bases between them. Germline values: CDR1 SGHNT, CDR2 YYREEE (reference sequence). The CDR3 has 14 residues. CDR3 sequence (DNA): TGTGCCAGCAGCTTCCCTCCCACAGGGGAGACCCAGTACTTC. It is translated as CASSFPPTGETQYF.

The rearrangement joins TRBV29-1 to TRBJ2-1, with TRBD1 matching 8 bases. Per the germline V gene, CDR1 is SQVTM and CDR2 is ANQGSEA. The CDR3 has 14 amino acids. Germline trimming cut 3 bases from V and 4 bases from J; bases unmatched to any gene: 5. The CDR3 DNA sequence: TGCAGCGTTGAGATACAGGGGGTTTACAATGAGCAGTTCTTC. Its protein product is CSVEIQGVYNEQFF.

This clone was picked up one time. This chain uses TRBV6-6 with TRBJ2-7, with a possible D match to TRBD2 (7 bases). Trimming removed 7 bases from V and 6 bases from J, with 16 bases in between. Germline lookup yields CDR1 MNHNY and CDR2 SVGAGI (reference sequence). This CDR3 comprises 13 residues. This CDR3 is CASIGGVPVEQYF. The CDR3 coding sequence is TGTGCCAGCATAGGGGGGGTTCCCGTCGAGCAGTACTTC.

This clone was seen once. The chain has TRBV19 and TRBJ2-7; TRBD1 is a possible D gene (5 bases). The CDR3 totals 13 residues. V lost 3 bases to trimming and J lost 3 bases, with 9 bases between them. CDR1 is LNHDA, CDR2 SQIVND, per germline (reference sequence). The CDR3 sequence: CASSIDRFYEQYF. DNA of the CDR3: TGTGCCAGTAGTATCGACAGATTCTACGAGCAGTACTTC.

The sample holds a few counts of this clone. The chain employs TRBV7-2 and TRBJ1-5; D unresolved. Germline CDR1 SGHTA, CDR2 FQGNSA. This CDR3 has 13 amino acids. Trimming took off 4 bases at V and 7 bases at J, with 11 bases between the two ends. The CDR3 reads CASSSNFGQPQHF. The CDR3 region has the DNA TGTGCCAGCAGCTCAAACTTCGGGCAGCCCCAGCATTTT.

This chain joins TRBV28 and TRBJ1-6; TRBD1 aligns across 9 bases. Germline V gives CDR1 MDHEN, CDR2 SYDVKM. The CDR3 covers 14 residues. The V gene end was trimmed by 7 bases and the J gene end by 10 bases; junction bases not matched to a gene: 8. CDR3 in DNA: TGTGCCAGCACCACAGGGGGCCTCGAGTCACCCCTCCACTTT. It specifies CASTTGGLESPLHF.

The V call is TRBV29-1, the J call TRBJ1-1, with 7 positions matching TRBD1. V shed 4 bases, J shed 4 bases, and the junction held 9 bases outside the gene matches. There are 14 residues in the CDR3. Germline V gene sequence: CDR1 SQVTM, CDR2 ANQGSEA. CDR3 nucleotide sequence: TGCAGCGTTGGGAGACAGGGTTTGAGCACTGAAGCTTTCTTT. As protein: CSVGRQGLSTEAFF.

The rearrangement uses TRBV9 and TRBJ2-1, with 9 bases identical to TRBD2. This CDR3 spans 15 amino acids. V was pared by 3 bases and J by 5 bases, with 6 bases of the junction left unmatched. CDR1 is SGDLS, CDR2 YYNGEE, per germline. Here the CDR3 reads CASSGWTSDNNEQFF. CDR3 DNA: TGTGCCAGCAGCGGGTGGACTAGCGACAACAATGAGCAGTTCTTC. Combining the CDR3 with reference TRBV9 and TRBJ2-1 gives the whole variable domain DSGVTQTPKHLITATGQRVTLRCSPRSGDLSVYWYQQSLDQGLQFLIQYYNGEERAKGNILERFSAQQFPDLHSELNLSSLELGDSALYFCASSGWTSDNNEQFFGPGTRLTVL.

The chain has TRBV5-1 and TRBJ2-1; D call uncertain. V dropped 0 bases and J dropped 5 bases, with 6 bases sitting between them. Germline CDR1 is SGHRS and CDR2 is YFSETQ. This CDR3 comprises 13 residues. The CDR3 DNA is TGCGCCAGCAGCTTGGCCCTAGACAATGAGCAGTTCTTC. Translated: CASSLALDNEQFF.

The chain uses TRBV6-1 and TRBJ2-7, with 8 nucleotides matching TRBD1. In germline, CDR1 is MNHNS, CDR2 SASEGT. The CDR3 has 14 amino acids. V lost 5 bases to trimming and J lost 2 bases; unmatched junction nucleotides: 5. The CDR3 DNA sequence: TGTGCCAGCAGTCCCCGGACAGGGCCCTACGAGCAGTACTTC. It translates to CASSPRTGPYEQYF.

This chain uses TRBV7-9 with TRBJ1-1; D remains unclear. This CDR3 is 12 amino acids long. Trimming stripped 1 base from V and 6 bases from J, with 6 bases between. Germline V gene sequence: CDR1 SEHNR, CDR2 FQNEAQ (reference sequence). This CDR3 reads CASSLVLPEAFF. The CDR3 DNA follows: TGTGCCAGCAGCTTAGTACTCCCTGAAGCTTTCTTT.

The CDR3 spells CASSLDSMNTEAFF. DNA of the CDR3: TGTGCCAGCAGCTTAGATTCTATGAACACTGAAGCTTTCTTT. The J gene is TRBJ1-1, the V gene TRBV11-3; unclear D gene. Germline values: CDR1 SGHNT, CDR2 YENEEA. V was trimmed by 0 bases and J by 0 bases, leaving 5 bases between them. The CDR3 is 14 amino acids.

This chain links TRBV6-5 with TRBJ2-3; D might be TRBD1 (6 bases). The CDR3 consists of 12 residues. Trimming removed 5 bases from V and 5 bases from J, with 8 bases in between. The germline CDR1 and CDR2 sequences are MNHEY and SVGAGI. CDR3 region: CASSRGKDTQYF. The CDR3 coding sequence is TGTGCCAGCAGTAGGGGGAAAGATACGCAGTATTTT.

The rearrangement links TRBV5-1 to TRBJ1-4; 7 bases map to TRBD1. Germline V lookup: CDR1 SGHRS, CDR2 YFSETQ. The J segment lost 8 bases and the V segment lost 4 bases, leaving 8 bases of the junction unmatched. The CDR3 is 14 amino acids. The CDR3 nucleotides are TGCGCCAGCAGCGGGGCAACAGGGGACGAAAAACTGTTTTTT. It translates to CASSGATGDEKLFF.

Of note for this clone: The junction departs from germline at one end; a sequencing error may be responsible. The chain is built from TRBV5-5 and TRBJ2-7; a weak D match, TRBD1 (5 bases). This CDR3 has 14 amino acids. Germline V gene data show CDR1 as SGHKS and CDR2 as YYEKEE (reference sequence). CDR3 DNA sequence: TGTGCCAGCAACTTGAGGACACAATCCTACGAGCAGTACTTC. This translates into CASNLRTQSYEQYF.

The chain couples TRBV5-1 to TRBJ1-4; D unclear. Between the trimmed V and J ends, which lost 4 bases and 7 bases, there was a span of 17 bases. This CDR3 region has 15 residues. Germline V CDR1 and CDR2: SGHRS, YFSETQ. The CDR3 nucleotides read TGCGCCAGCAGCCCGGAATGGGCGGGAGTTGAAAAACTGTTTTTT. Protein: CASSPEWAGVEKLFF.

The chain couples TRBV7-2 to TRBJ2-7; D is perhaps TRBD2 (5 bases). Germline V gene data show CDR1 as SGHTA and CDR2 as FQGNSA. The V end lost 1 base, the J end lost 5 bases, and 12 bases lay between the germline ends. This CDR3 region has 14 residues. CDR3 in amino acids: CASSLVRGSDEQYF. CDR3 nucleotides: TGTGCCAGCAGCTTAGTTCGCGGGTCCGACGAGCAGTACTTC.

This clone has a single count. This chain links TRBV27 with TRBJ1-5; 12 bases are shared with TRBD1. The germline CDR1 and CDR2 sequences are MNHEY and SMNVEV (reference sequence). The CDR3 consists of 16 residues. V shed 0 bases, J shed 7 bases, and the junction held 4 bases outside the gene matches. The CDR3 DNA reads TGTGCCAGCAGTTTATCCGGGACAGGGGGCGTCCAGCCCCAGCATTTT. Translation: CASSLSGTGGVQPQHF.

This chain joins TRBV28 and TRBJ1-1; 9 bases fit TRBD1. V shed 5 bases and J 5 bases; nucleotides not matched to a gene: 9. CDR1 MDHEN and CDR2 SYDVKM come from the germline V gene. CDR3 length: 15 residues. The DNA of the CDR3 is TGTGCCAGCAGTCCGACGGGACAGGGTGGGACTGAAGCTTTCTTT. Protein sequence: CASSPTGQGGTEAFF.

In this sample, this clone turned up once. The chain recombines TRBV5-1 with TRBJ2-5; possibly TRBD1 for D (6 bases). V was trimmed by 7 bases and J by 2 bases, leaving 15 bases between them. The CDR3 extends over 14 amino acids. Germline V gives CDR1 SGHRS, CDR2 YFSETQ. In nucleotides, the CDR3 is TGCGCCAGCCGCCCCGGGCAGGGGCAAGAGACCCAGTACTTC. The encoded protein is CASRPGQGQETQYF.

This clone has just a few counts. The chain recombines TRBV30 with TRBJ1-6, with D possibly matching TRBD1 (5 bases). The CDR3 is made up of 15 amino acids. Germline V lookup: CDR1 GTSNPN, CDR2 SVGIG (reference sequence). V lost 3 bases, J lost 9 bases, and 18 bases lay in between. The CDR3 DNA sequence: TGTGCCTGGAGCGACGGCCGGACAAGATCTTCACCCCTCCACTTT. Translation: CAWSDGRTRSSPLHF.

The V call is TRBV5-4, the J call TRBJ2-5; 12 nucleotides align to TRBD2. Trimming at V came to 3 bases and at J to 3 bases, leaving 3 bases not matched to a gene. The germline V gene has CDR1 SGHNT and CDR2 YYREEE (reference sequence). The CDR3 is 15 residues long. CDR3 region: CASSYRLAGEETQYF. The CDR3 DNA reads as TGTGCCAGCAGCTATCGACTAGCGGGGGAAGAGACCCAGTACTTC.

Only a few counts were recorded for this clone. The chain couples TRBV28 to TRBJ2-1, with D possibly matching TRBD1 (6 bases). This CDR3 has 17 amino acids. Trimming removed 1 base from V and 2 bases from J, with 15 bases in between. Germline loops: CDR1 MDHEN, CDR2 SYDVKM. The CDR3 DNA is TGTGCCAGCAGTTTATACCCCATGGGGGCCCCCTACAATGAGCAGTTCTTC. Translating gives CASSLYPMGAPYNEQFF.

This clone was detected only a few times. The chain employs TRBV28 and TRBJ1-2, with TRBD1 identical over 7 bases. The CDR3 consists of 13 residues. Per the germline V gene, CDR1 is MDHEN and CDR2 is SYDVKM. V shed 2 bases and J 6 bases; nucleotides not matched to a gene: 3. CDR3 in amino acids: CASSLTGADGYTF. The CDR3 DNA reads TGTGCCAGCAGTTTAACAGGGGCTGATGGCTACACCTTC.